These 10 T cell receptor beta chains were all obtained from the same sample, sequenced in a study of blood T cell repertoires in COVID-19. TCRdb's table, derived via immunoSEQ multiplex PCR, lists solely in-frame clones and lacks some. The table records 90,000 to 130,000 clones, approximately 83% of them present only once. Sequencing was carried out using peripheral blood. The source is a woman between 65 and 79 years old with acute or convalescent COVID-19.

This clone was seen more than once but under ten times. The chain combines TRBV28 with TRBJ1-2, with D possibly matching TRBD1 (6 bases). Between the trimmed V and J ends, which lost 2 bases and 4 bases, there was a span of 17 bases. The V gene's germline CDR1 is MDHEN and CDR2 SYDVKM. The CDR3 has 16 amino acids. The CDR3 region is CASSLPARQAVYGYTF. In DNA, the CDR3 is TGTGCCAGCAGTTTACCGGCCCGACAGGCTGTCTATGGCTACACCTTC.

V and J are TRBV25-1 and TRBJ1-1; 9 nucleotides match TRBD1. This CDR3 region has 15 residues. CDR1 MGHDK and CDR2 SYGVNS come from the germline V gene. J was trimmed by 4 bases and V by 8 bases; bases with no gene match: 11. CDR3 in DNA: TGTGCCAGCCTGGACAGGGGTGCGAAGGGCACTGAAGCTTTCTTT. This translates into CASLDRGAKGTEAFF. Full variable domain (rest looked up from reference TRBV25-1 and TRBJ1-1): EADIYQTPRYLVIGTGKKITLECSQTMGHDKMYWYQQDPGMELHLIHYSYGVNSTEKGDLSSESTVSRIRTEHFPLTLESARPSHTSQYLCASLDRGAKGTEAFFGQGTRLTVV.

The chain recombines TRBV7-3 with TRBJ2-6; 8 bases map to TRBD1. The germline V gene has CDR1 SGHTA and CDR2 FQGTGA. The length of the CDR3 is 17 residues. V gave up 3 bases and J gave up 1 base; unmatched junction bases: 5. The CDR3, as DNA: TGTGCCAGCAGCTTGGGACAGGTTTTGTCTGGGGCCAACGTCCTGACTTTC. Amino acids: CASSLGQVLSGANVLTF.

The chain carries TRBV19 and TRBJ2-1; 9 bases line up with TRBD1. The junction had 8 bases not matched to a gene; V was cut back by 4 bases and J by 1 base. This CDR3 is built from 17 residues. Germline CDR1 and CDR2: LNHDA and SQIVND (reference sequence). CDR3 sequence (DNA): TGTGCCAGTAGTAATTTGCCGGGACAGGGATCCTACAATGAGCAGTTCTTC. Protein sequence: CASSNLPGQGSYNEQFF.

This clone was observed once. The CDR3 protein is CASSLLMGRVKEQFF. DNA of the CDR3: TGTGCCAGCAGTTTATTAATGGGGCGCGTTAAGGAGCAGTTCTTC. V gene TRBV28 combines with J gene TRBJ2-1, with D tentatively TRBD1 (5 bases). Germline V gene lookup returns CDR1 MDHEN and CDR2 SYDVKM. Trimming took 1 base from V and 10 from J, leaving 17 bases between them. This CDR3 comprises 15 residues.

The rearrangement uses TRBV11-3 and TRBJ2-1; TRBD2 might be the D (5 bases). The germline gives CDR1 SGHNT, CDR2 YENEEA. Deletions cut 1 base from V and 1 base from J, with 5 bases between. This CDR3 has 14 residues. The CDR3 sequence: CASSLAGSYNEQFF. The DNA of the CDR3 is TGTGCCAGCAGCTTAGCGGGGTCCTACAATGAGCAGTTCTTC.

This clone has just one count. CDR3 bases: TGTGCCAGCAGCTTAATCGGGACAGGAACCGAGCAGTACGTC. This gives the protein CASSLIGTGTEQYV. The chain uses TRBV11-1 and TRBJ2-7; TRBD1 matches at 8 bases. V gave up 2 bases and J gave up 6 bases; unmatched junction bases: 6. Looked up from germline, CDR1 is SGHAT and CDR2 is FQDESV (reference sequence). The CDR3 consists of 14 residues.

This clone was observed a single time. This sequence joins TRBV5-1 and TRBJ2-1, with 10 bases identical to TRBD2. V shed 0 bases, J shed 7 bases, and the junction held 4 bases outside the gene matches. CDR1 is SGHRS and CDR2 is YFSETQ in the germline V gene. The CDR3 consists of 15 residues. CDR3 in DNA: TGCGCCAGCAGCTTGGTCGTAGCGGGAGGTAATGAGCAGTTCTTC. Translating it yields CASSLVVAGGNEQFF.

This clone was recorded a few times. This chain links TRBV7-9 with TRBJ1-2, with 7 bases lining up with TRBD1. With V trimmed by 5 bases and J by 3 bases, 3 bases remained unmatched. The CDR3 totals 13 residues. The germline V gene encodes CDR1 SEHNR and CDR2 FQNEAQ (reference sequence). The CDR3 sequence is CASSRDRDYGYTF. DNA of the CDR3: TGTGCCAGCAGCCGCGACAGGGACTATGGCTACACCTTC.

The CDR3 loop reads CASSVVEGVNEQFF. CDR3 sequence (DNA): TGTGCCAGCAGCGTAGTGGAAGGGGTCAATGAGCAGTTCTTC. The rearrangement uses TRBV9 and TRBJ2-1; possible D gene TRBD1, 5 bases. The germline V gene has CDR1 SGDLS and CDR2 YYNGEE. The CDR3 spans 14 residues. The V gene lost 0 bases and the J gene lost 6 bases, with 10 bases spanning the gap.